One sample yielded the 26 T cell receptor beta chains listed below, sequenced in a study of early T cells in non-severe SARS-CoV-2 infection. One entry per CDR3 protein results from TCRdb running MiXCR on the 5' RACE reads. Of some 34,000 distinct CDR3 sequences in the sample, 4.7% are singletons; the top ten hold 6.5% to 8.5%. Sequencing used whole blood. The source is an adult who was a healthcare worker with PCR-confirmed SARS-CoV-2 infection or an uninfected control (not recorded which).

Here the CDR3 reads CASSQEMGQGNYEQYF. The CDR3 DNA is TGTGCCAGCAGCCAAGAAATGGGACAGGGGAATTACGAGCAGTACTTC. The rearrangement joins TRBV4-2 to TRBJ2-7; the match to TRBD1 covers 10 bases. CDR1 LGHNA and CDR2 YNFKEQ come from the germline V gene. The V gene end was trimmed by 0 bases and the J gene end by 4 bases; junction bases not matched to a gene: 6. The CDR3 covers 16 residues.

Only a few counts were recorded for this clonotype. This sequence joins TRBV28 and TRBJ2-7; 9 nucleotides agree with TRBD1. J gave up 2 bases and V 6 bases, and 8 bases lay outside the gene matches. This CDR3 region has 15 residues. Germline loops: CDR1 MDHEN, CDR2 SYDVKM. CDR3 sequence (DNA): TGTGCCAGCAGCCGTCGGGACAGGGACACCTACGAGCAGTACTTC. Translating it yields CASSRRDRDTYEQYF.

This clonotype came up many times. The rearrangement links TRBV7-9 to TRBJ1-2; 8 bases fit TRBD1. The CDR3 is made up of 14 amino acids. Germline V gene lookup returns CDR1 SEHNR and CDR2 FQNEAQ (reference sequence). Unmatched junction bases numbered 10, after V lost 5 bases and J lost 8 bases. The CDR3 sequence is CASSTAGGAVGYTF. The CDR3 DNA reads TGTGCCAGCAGCACTGCAGGGGGCGCGGTAGGCTACACCTTC.

This clonotype was counted many times. V gene TRBV20-1 combines with J gene TRBJ2-1, with 11 bases identical to TRBD2. The V gene's germline CDR1 is DFQATT and CDR2 SNEGSKA (reference sequence). The CDR3 consists of 14 residues. The trim removed 6 bases at V and 3 bases at J, leaving 4 bases unmatched. The CDR3 loop reads CSATSGGDYNEQFF. The CDR3, as DNA: TGCAGTGCCACTAGCGGGGGCGACTACAATGAGCAGTTCTTC.

This clonotype was detected ten times or more. The rearrangement links TRBV12-3 or TRBV12-4 to TRBJ2-7; possible D gene TRBD1, 6 bases. The length of the CDR3 is 13 residues. V lost 1 base and J 5 bases, leaving 9 bases between the germline ends. CDR3 sequence (DNA): TGTGCCAGCAGTTTAGAGGCAGGGGACGAGCAGTACTTC. Translation: CASSLEAGDEQYF.

At least ten counts were recorded for this clonotype. V is TRBV4-3 and J is TRBJ1-4; 8 nucleotides match TRBD1. Germline V gives CDR1 LGHNA, CDR2 YSLEER. This CDR3 contains 16 residues. V was pared by 3 bases and J by 2 bases, with 5 bases of the junction left unmatched. CDR3 in amino acids: CASSHATGGTNEKLFF. CDR3 coding DNA: TGCGCCAGCAGCCATGCAACAGGGGGGACTAATGAAAAACTGTTTTTT.

This clonotype occurred many times. The chain uses TRBV30 and TRBJ1-3; D is unresolved. Trimming removed 3 bases from V and 0 bases from J, with 15 bases in between. The germline CDR1 and CDR2 sequences are GTSNPN and SVGIG (reference sequence). The CDR3 runs to 16 residues. This CDR3 is CAWSYPPLRSGNTIYF. As DNA, the CDR3 is TGTGCCTGGAGCTACCCCCCCTTACGCTCTGGAAACACCATATATTTT.

This clonotype was recorded a few times. This chain links TRBV5-4 with TRBJ2-7; D is ambiguous. The V and J ends lost 0 bases and 4 bases respectively, with 8 bases between them. The CDR3 spans 13 residues. Germline V gene data show CDR1 as SGHNT and CDR2 as YYREEE (reference sequence). The CDR3 protein is CASSLDKRYEQYF. CDR3 sequence (DNA): TGTGCCAGCAGCTTGGACAAGAGATACGAGCAGTACTTC.

The genes are TRBV30 and TRBJ2-3; possibly TRBD1 or TRBD2 for D (5 bases each). Per the germline V gene, CDR1 is GTSNPN and CDR2 is SVGIG (reference sequence). The CDR3 contains 15 residues. V shed 2 bases and J shed 0 bases, with 12 bases lying between them. CDR3 bases: TGTGCCTGGAGTATAGGGACGGGAAGCACAGATACGCAGTATTTT. Its translation is CAWSIGTGSTDTQYF.

This chain links TRBV12-3 or TRBV12-4 with TRBJ1-2; TRBD1 might be the D (5 bases). V lost 5 bases and J lost 4, with 14 bases in between. This CDR3 spans 14 amino acids. CDR3 protein: CASSPTGRGYGYTF. For the CDR3, the DNA is TGTGCCAGCAGTCCGACGGGACGGGGCTATGGCTACACCTTC.

V usage is TRBV20-1 and J usage is TRBJ2-5; 8 bases agree with TRBD1. The CDR3 runs 13 residues. Trimming at V came to 6 bases and at J to 2 bases, leaving 5 bases not matched to a gene. Germline V gives CDR1 DFQATT, CDR2 SNEGSKA (reference sequence). CDR3 loop: CSAGRTGQETQYF. CDR3 DNA: TGCAGTGCCGGCAGGACAGGGCAAGAGACCCAGTACTTC.

The CDR3 sequence is CASRVDRTNEKLFF. The DNA for the CDR3 is TGCGCCAGCAGGGTGGACAGAACTAATGAAAAACTGTTTTTT. The chain carries TRBV5-1 and TRBJ1-4; TRBD1 might be the D (6 bases). In germline, CDR1 is SGHRS, CDR2 YFSETQ. The CDR3 loop spans 14 amino acids. Trimming removed 5 bases from V and 1 base from J, with 9 bases in between. Combining the CDR3 with reference TRBV5-1 and TRBJ1-4 gives the whole variable domain KAGVTQTPRYLIKTRGQQVTLSCSPISGHRSVSWYQQTPGQGLQFLFEYFSETQRNKGNFPGRFSGRQFSNSRSEMNVSTLELGDSALYLCASRVDRTNEKLFFGSGTQLSVL.

This clonotype has only a few counts. The chain joins TRBV5-1 to TRBJ2-7; 9 nucleotides agree with TRBD1. The trim removed 2 bases at V and 1 base at J, leaving 4 bases unmatched. The CDR3 contains 15 residues. Per the germline V gene, CDR1 is SGHRS and CDR2 is YFSETQ. CDR3 nucleotide sequence: TGCGCCAGCAGCTTAGGGACAGGGTTTTCCTACGAGCAGTACTTC. This codes for CASSLGTGFSYEQYF.

This clonotype was picked up a small number of times. The V gene is TRBV25-1, the J gene TRBJ1-1, with 9 bases fitting TRBD1. The CDR3 contains 14 residues. J was trimmed by 7 bases and V by 7 bases; bases with no gene match: 10. Germline CDR1 MGHDK, CDR2 SYGVNS. The CDR3 region is CASKTTGGIGEAFF. The CDR3 DNA reads as TGTGCCAGCAAAACTACAGGGGGCATAGGTGAAGCTTTCTTT.

Ten or more counts support this clonotype. J is TRBJ2-3 and V is TRBV20-1, with 11 bases fitting TRBD2. The CDR3 length is 17 residues. J was trimmed by 4 bases and V by 2 bases; bases with no gene match: 11. Germline values: CDR1 DFQATT, CDR2 SNEGSKA (reference sequence). The CDR3 reads CSARSSGSGGAADTQYF. CDR3 nucleotides: TGCAGTGCTAGATCCTCGGGTAGCGGGGGGGCCGCAGATACGCAGTATTTT.

There are a few counts of this clonotype. The chain combines TRBV7-2 with TRBJ2-7, with D tentatively TRBD2 (6 bases). This CDR3 is built from 15 residues. V was trimmed by 3 bases and J by 0 bases, leaving 12 bases between them. Germline-derived CDR1 and CDR2 are SGHTA and FQGNSA. The CDR3 loop reads CASSLGRSSSYEQYF. CDR3 DNA sequence: TGTGCCAGCAGCTTGGGGAGGAGTAGCTCCTACGAGCAGTACTTC.

This clonotype appeared many times. The CDR3 loop is CASNPGGVETQYF. Here the CDR3 DNA reads TGTGCCAGCAACCCCGGAGGGGTGGAGACCCAGTACTTC. The chain joins TRBV9 to TRBJ2-5, with TRBD2 as a possible D gene (6 bases). V was cut by 6 bases and J by 5 bases, with 14 bases left in between. This CDR3 comprises 13 residues. Germline assignment: CDR1 SGDLS and CDR2 YYNGEE. Full variable domain (remainder filled in from reference TRBV9 and TRBJ2-5): DSGVTQTPKHLITATGQRVTLRCSPRSGDLSVYWYQQSLDQGLQFLIQYYNGEERAKGNILERFSAQQFPDLHSELNLSSLELGDSALYFCASNPGGVETQYFGPGTRLLVL.

This clonotype was counted at least ten times. This chain joins TRBV3-1 and TRBJ2-7, with 8 bases that match TRBD1. Germline V gene lookup returns CDR1 LGHDT and CDR2 YNNKEL (reference sequence). CDR3 size: 13 residues. Trimming removed 6 bases from V and 7 bases from J; junction bases left unmatched: 8. The CDR3 spells CASSHSGGGEQYF. The CDR3 DNA follows: TGTGCCAGCAGTCACTCAGGGGGCGGGGAGCAGTACTTC.

This clonotype came up many times. The chain links TRBV29-1 to TRBJ2-7; 8 bases are shared with TRBD1. In germline, CDR1 is SQVTM, CDR2 ANQGSEA. The V gene end was trimmed by 6 bases and the J gene end by 4 bases; junction bases not matched to a gene: 8. The CDR3 is 13 residues long. DNA of the CDR3: TGCAGCGTCCGGACAGGGAAAGATTACGAGCAGTACTTC. Its translation: CSVRTGKDYEQYF.

This clonotype was counted many times. The chain employs TRBV15 and TRBJ2-2; TRBD1 matches at 10 bases. This CDR3 is 15 amino acids long. Germline CDR1 LNHNV, CDR2 YYDKDF (reference sequence). Unmatched junction bases numbered 6, after V lost 4 bases and J lost 7 bases. The CDR3 DNA is TGTGCCACCAGCATCGACAGGGGGCTTAACGGGGAGCTGTTTTTT. This sequence encodes CATSIDRGLNGELFF.

This clonotype has ten or more counts. This rearrangement joins TRBV20-1 to TRBJ2-1; no definite D call. Germline values: CDR1 DFQATT, CDR2 SNEGSKA (reference sequence). Trimming took 5 bases from V and 8 from J, leaving 13 bases between them. The CDR3 spans 12 residues. The CDR3 protein is CSAPEEIHEQFF. Written as DNA, the CDR3 is TGCAGTGCTCCAGAGGAGATCCATGAGCAGTTCTTC.

This clonotype was observed many times. The chain carries TRBV5-1 and TRBJ1-1, with D hard to call. CDR1 is SGHRS and CDR2 is YFSETQ in the germline V gene. Trimming took 4 bases from V and 1 from J, leaving 17 bases between them. The CDR3 sequence is 16 residues long. For the CDR3, the DNA is TGCGCCAGCAGCATCCGGGCCCGAGGAGGGAACACTGAAGCTTTCTTT. It codes for CASSIRARGGNTEAFF.

This clonotype was detected many times. The chain is built from TRBV18 and TRBJ2-7; no clear D gene. Germline CDR1 and CDR2: KGHSH and LQKENI. The CDR3 is made up of 14 amino acids. V lost 3 bases and J lost 2, with 11 bases in between. The CDR3 DNA reads as TGTGCCAGCTCACCTATGGGCAGGACCTACGAGCAGTACTTC. It is translated as CASSPMGRTYEQYF.

V usage is TRBV2 and J usage is TRBJ2-2, with TRBD1 identical over 8 bases. Germline V lookup: CDR1 SNHLY, CDR2 FYNNEI. The CDR3 totals 13 residues. V lost 10 bases, J lost 5 bases, and 6 bases stayed unmatched. CDR3 sequence reads: CAKTGERTGELFF. The CDR3 DNA follows: TGTGCCAAGACAGGGGAGCGGACCGGGGAGCTGTTTTTT.

This clonotype has at least ten counts. This chain connects TRBV19 to TRBJ2-5; D is undetermined. This CDR3 contains 14 residues. CDR1 LNHDA and CDR2 SQIVND come from the germline V gene (reference sequence). The ends were cut back, 3 bases at V and 5 bases at J, with 13 bases in the middle. CDR3 DNA sequence: TGTGCCAGTAGTATGGCCAGGAACGTTGAGACCCAGTACTTC. Translating gives CASSMARNVETQYF.

This clonotype was counted many times. This chain connects TRBV24-1 to TRBJ2-5; the D is unclear. Germline lookup yields CDR1 KGHDR and CDR2 SFDVKD. V was cut by 4 bases and J by 7 bases, with 6 bases left in between. CDR3 length: 11 residues. The CDR3 loop is CATSDPWTQYF. As DNA, the CDR3 is TGTGCCACCAGTGACCCCTGGACCCAGTACTTC.